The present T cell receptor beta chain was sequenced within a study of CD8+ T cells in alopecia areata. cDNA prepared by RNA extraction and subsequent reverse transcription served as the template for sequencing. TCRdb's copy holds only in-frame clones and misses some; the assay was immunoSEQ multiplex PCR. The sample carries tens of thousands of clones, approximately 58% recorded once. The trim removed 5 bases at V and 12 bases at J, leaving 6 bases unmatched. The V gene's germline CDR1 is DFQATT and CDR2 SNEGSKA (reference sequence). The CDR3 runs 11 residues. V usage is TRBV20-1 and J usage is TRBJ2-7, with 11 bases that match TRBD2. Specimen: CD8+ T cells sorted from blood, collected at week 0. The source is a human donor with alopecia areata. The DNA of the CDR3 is TGCAGTGCTCCTACTAGCGGGAGTGCGTACTTC. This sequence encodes CSAPTSGSAYF.